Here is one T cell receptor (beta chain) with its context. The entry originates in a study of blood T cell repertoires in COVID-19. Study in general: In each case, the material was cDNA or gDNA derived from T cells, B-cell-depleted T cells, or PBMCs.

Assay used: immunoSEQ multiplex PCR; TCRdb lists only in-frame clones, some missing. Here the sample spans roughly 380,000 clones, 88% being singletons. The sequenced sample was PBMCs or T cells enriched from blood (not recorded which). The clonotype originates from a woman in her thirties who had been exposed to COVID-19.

For the CDR3, the DNA is TGTGCCAGCAGTCCTACTAGCGGGAGTAGCTACGAGCAGTACTTC. Its protein is CASSPTSGSSYEQYF. The chain uses TRBV3-1 (or the pseudogene TRBV3-2) and TRBJ2-7, with 11 positions matching TRBD2. The CDR3 length is 15 residues. Germline values: CDR1 LGHDT, CDR2 YNNKEL (reference sequence). V lost 6 bases to trimming and J lost 3 bases; unmatched junction nucleotides: 7.